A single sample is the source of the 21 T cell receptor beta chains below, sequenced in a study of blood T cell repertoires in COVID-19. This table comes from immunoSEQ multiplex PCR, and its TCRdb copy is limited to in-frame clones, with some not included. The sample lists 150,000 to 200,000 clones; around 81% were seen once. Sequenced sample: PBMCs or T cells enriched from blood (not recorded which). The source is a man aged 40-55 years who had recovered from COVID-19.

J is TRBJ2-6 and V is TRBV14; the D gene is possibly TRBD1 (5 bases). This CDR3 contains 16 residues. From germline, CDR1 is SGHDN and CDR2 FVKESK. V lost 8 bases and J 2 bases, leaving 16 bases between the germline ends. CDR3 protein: CASQGIQHAGANVLTF. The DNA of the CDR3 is TGTGCCAGCCAGGGAATTCAACACGCTGGGGCCAACGTCCTGACTTTC.

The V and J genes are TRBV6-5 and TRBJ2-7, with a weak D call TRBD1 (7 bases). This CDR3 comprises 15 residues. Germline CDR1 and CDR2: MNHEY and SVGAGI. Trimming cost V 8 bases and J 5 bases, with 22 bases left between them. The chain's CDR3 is CASFHGTVRGNEQYF. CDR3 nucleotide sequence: TGTGCCAGCTTCCATGGGACAGTCCGCGGGAACGAGCAGTACTTC.

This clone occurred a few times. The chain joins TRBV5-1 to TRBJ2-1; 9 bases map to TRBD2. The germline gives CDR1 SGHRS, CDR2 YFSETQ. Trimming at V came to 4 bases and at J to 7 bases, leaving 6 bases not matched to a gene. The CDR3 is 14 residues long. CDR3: CASSPPGLANEQFF. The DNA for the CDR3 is TGCGCCAGCAGCCCTCCGGGACTAGCAAATGAGCAGTTCTTC.

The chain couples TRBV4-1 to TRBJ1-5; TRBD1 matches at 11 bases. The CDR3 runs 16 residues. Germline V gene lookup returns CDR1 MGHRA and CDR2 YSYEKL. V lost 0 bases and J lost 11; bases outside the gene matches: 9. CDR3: CASSQDRGQGALAQHF. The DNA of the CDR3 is TGCGCCAGCAGCCAAGATAGAGGACAGGGGGCTTTGGCCCAGCATTTT.

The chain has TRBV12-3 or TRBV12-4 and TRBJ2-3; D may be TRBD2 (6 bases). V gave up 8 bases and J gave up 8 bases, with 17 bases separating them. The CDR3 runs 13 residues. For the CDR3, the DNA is TGTGCCAGCCGCTTACCTAGCGCCCGTACGCAGTATTTT. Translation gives CASRLPSARTQYF.

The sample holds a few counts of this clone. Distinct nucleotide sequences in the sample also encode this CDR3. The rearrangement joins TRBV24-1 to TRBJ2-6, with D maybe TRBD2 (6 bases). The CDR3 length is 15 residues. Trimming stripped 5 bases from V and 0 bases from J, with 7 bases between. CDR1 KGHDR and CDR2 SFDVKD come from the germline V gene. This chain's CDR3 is CATSGGVSGANVLTF. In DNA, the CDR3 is TGTGCCACCAGTGGGGGGGTCTCTGGGGCCAACGTCCTGACTTTC.

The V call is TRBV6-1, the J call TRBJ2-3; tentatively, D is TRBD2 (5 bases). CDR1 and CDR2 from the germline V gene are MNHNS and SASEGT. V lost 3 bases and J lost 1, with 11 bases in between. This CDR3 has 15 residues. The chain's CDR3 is CASSDQARGTDTQYF. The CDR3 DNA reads TGTGCCAGCAGTGATCAAGCGAGGGGCACAGATACGCAGTATTTT.

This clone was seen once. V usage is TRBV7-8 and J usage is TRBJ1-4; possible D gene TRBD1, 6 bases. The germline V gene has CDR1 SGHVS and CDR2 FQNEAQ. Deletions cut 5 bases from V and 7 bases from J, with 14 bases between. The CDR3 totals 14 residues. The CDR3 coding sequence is TGTGCCAGCAGCCAGACAGGAGGCGGTGAAAAACTGTTTTTT. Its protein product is CASSQTGGGEKLFF.

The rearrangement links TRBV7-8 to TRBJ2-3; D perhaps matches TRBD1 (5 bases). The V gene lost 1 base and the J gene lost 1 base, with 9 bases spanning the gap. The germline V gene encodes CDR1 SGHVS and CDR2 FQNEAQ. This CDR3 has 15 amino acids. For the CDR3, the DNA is TGTGCCAGCAGCTTAGGGGCAGGGCGCACAGATACGCAGTATTTT. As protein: CASSLGAGRTDTQYF. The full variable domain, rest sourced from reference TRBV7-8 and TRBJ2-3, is GAGVSQSPRYKVAKRGQDVALRCDPISGHVSLFWYQQALGQGPEFLTYFQNEAQLDKSGLPSDRFFAERPEGSVSTLKIQRTQQEDSAVYLCASSLGAGRTDTQYFGPGTRLTVL.

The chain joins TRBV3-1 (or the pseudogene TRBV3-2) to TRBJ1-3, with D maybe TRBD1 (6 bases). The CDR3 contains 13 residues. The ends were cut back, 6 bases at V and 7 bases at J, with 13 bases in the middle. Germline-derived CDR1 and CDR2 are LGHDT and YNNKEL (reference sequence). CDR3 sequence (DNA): TGTGCCAGCAGTTCGGCGGGGGCCAACACCATATATTTT. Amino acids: CASSSAGANTIYF.

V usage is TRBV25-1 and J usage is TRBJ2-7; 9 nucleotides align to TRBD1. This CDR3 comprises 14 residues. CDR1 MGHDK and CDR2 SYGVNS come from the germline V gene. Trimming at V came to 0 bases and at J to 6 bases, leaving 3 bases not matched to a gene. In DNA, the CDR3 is TGTGCCAGCAGTGAATACCGGGACAGGGCCGAGCAGTACTTC. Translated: CASSEYRDRAEQYF.

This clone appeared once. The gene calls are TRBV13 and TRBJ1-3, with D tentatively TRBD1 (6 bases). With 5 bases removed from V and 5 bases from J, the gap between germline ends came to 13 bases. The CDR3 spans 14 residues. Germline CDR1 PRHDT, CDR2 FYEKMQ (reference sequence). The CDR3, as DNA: TGTGCCAGCAGCCGAGGACAGTCGAGAAACACCATATATTTT. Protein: CASSRGQSRNTIYF. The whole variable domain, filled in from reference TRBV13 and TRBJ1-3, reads AAGVIQSPRHLIKEKRETATLKCYPIPRHDTVYWYQQGPGQDPQFLISFYEKMQSDKGSIPDRFSAQQFSDYHSELNMSSLELGDSALYFCASSRGQSRNTIYFGEGSWLTVV.

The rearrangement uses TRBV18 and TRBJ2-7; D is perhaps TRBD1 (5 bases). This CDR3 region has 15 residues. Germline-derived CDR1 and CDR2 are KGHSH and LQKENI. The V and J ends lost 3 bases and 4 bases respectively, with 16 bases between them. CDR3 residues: CASSPPNRNRYEQYV. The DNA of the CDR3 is TGTGCCAGCTCACCCCCAAACAGGAATAGATACGAGCAGTACGTC.

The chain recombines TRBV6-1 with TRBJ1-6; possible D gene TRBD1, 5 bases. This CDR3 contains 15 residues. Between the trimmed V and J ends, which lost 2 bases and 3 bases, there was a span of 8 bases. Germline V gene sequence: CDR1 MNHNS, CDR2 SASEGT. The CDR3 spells CASSERQGYNSPLHF. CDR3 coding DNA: TGTGCCAGCAGTGAACGCCAGGGCTATAATTCACCCCTCCACTTT.

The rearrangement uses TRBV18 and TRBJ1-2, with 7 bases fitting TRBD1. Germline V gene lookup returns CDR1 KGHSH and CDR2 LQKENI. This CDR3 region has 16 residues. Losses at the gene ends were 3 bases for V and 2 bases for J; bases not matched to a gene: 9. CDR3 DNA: TGTGCCAGCTCACCGAGTCGGGACAGAAGAAACTATGGCTACACCTTC. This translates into CASSPSRDRRNYGYTF.

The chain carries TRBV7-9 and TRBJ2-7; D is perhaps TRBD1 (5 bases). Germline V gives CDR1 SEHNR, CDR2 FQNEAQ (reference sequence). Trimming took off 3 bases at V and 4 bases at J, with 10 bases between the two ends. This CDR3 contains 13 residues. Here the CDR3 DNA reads TGTGCCAGCAGCTTCGGAGCAGGGTACGAGCAGTACGTC. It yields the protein CASSFGAGYEQYV.

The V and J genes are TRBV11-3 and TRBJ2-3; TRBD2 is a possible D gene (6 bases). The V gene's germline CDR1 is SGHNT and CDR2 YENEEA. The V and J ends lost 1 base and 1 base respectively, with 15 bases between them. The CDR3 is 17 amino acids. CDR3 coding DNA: TGTGCCAGCAGCTTAGCGGTCGGGCCTAGCGGCACAGATACGCAGTATTTT. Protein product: CASSLAVGPSGTDTQYF.

The CDR3 bases are TGTGCCAGCAGCCCTAGCTTTTCCAAAAACATTCAGTACTTC. Encoded protein: CASSPSFSKNIQYF. The chain recombines TRBV7-2 with TRBJ2-4, with D tentatively TRBD2 (5 bases). Germline V gene sequence: CDR1 SGHTA, CDR2 FQGNSA. The CDR3 totals 14 residues. Trimming took 5 bases from V and 2 from J, leaving 10 bases between them.

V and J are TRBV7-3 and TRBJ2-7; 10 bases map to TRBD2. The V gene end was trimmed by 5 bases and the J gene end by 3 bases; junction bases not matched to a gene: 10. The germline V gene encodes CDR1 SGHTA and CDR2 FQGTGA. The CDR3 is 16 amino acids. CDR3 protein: CASSGGPSGGGYEQYF. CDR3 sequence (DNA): TGTGCCAGCAGCGGGGGCCCCAGCGGGGGGGGCTACGAGCAGTACTTC.

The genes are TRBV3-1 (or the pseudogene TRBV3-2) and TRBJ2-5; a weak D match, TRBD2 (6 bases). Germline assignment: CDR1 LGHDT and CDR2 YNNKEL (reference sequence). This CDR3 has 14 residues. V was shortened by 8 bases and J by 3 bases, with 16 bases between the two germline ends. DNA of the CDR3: TGTGCCAGCGTAGCGGCAACATATAAAGAGACCCAGTACTTC. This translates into CASVAATYKETQYF.

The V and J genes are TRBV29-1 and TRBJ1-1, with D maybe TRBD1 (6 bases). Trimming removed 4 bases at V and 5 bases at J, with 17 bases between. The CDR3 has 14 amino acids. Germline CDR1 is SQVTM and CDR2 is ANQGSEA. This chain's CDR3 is CSVGGGAKGTEAFF. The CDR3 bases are TGCAGCGTTGGAGGGGGGGCTAAGGGTACTGAAGCTTTCTTT. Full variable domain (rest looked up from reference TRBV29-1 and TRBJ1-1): SAVISQKPSRDICQRGTSLTIQCQVDSQVTMMFWYRQQPGQSLTLIATANQGSEATYESGFVIDKFPISRPNLTFSTLTVSNMSPEDSSIYLCSVGGGAKGTEAFFGQGTRLTVV.